Following are 4 T cell receptor beta chains from one sample sequenced in a study of shared clonotypes between healthy human individuals. Libraries were prepared by immunoSEQ multiplex PCR; TCRdb keeps only in-frame clonotypes and omits some of them. Among hundreds of thousands of clones, roughly 72% were seen once, and the ten largest hold around 2%. The specimen was memory CD4+ T cells sorted from blood. Sample subset: CD45RA-negative fraction. These receptors all come from a woman in her twenties or thirties in good health.

The V and J genes are TRBV19 and TRBJ1-2, with D perhaps TRBD1 (5 bases). Trimming removed 6 bases from V and 4 bases from J, with 15 bases in between. Germline loops: CDR1 LNHDA, CDR2 SQIVND (reference sequence). There are 14 residues in the CDR3. CDR3 protein: CASRSEGSRYGYTF. In DNA form, the CDR3 reads TGTGCCAGTAGATCAGAGGGGTCTCGCTATGGCTACACCTTC.

This clone was observed a few times. The CDR3 loop reads CAWSVTQGFDGYTF. CDR3 bases: TGTGCCTGGAGTGTAACACAGGGGTTCGATGGCTACACCTTC. The chain employs TRBV30 and TRBJ1-2; 7 bases map to TRBD1. The CDR3 is made up of 14 amino acids. CDR1 and CDR2 from the germline V gene are GTSNPN and SVGIG (reference sequence). J gave up 6 bases and V 0 bases, and 7 bases lay outside the gene matches.

This clone appeared a few times. The rearrangement joins TRBV5-6 to TRBJ2-3, with D hard to call. CDR1 and CDR2 (germline): SGHDT, YYEEEE. V shed 0 bases and J shed 3 bases, with 8 bases lying between them. CDR3 length: 14 amino acids. The CDR3 sequence: CASSLGKITDTQYF. In DNA form, the CDR3 reads TGTGCCAGCAGCTTGGGGAAGATAACAGATACGCAGTATTTT. The variable domain in full, with the rest retrieved from reference TRBV5-6 and TRBJ2-3, is DAGVTQSPTHLIKTRGQQVTLRCSPKSGHDTVSWYQQALGQGPQFIFQYYEEEERQRGNFPDRFSGHQFPNYSSELNVNALLLGDSALYLCASSLGKITDTQYFGPGTRLTVL.

The J gene is TRBJ1-4, the V gene TRBV30; possible D gene TRBD1, 5 bases. V was shortened by 2 bases and J by 4 bases, with 14 bases between the two germline ends. Germline loops: CDR1 GTSNPN, CDR2 SVGIG (reference sequence). The CDR3 extends over 15 amino acids. The DNA of the CDR3 is TGTGCCTGGAGTAGACCGACAGATATTAATGAAAAACTGTTTTTT. Translating it yields CAWSRPTDINEKLFF.